This T cell receptor beta chain was profiled in a study of blood T cell repertoires in COVID-19. Across the whole study: PBMCs, B-cell-depleted T cells, or T cells provided the cDNA or gDNA that made up the material.

Authors' methods: Counts of nucleated cells, estimated from reference gene primer amplification, were obtained. Only in-frame clones appear in the TCRdb table, and some are missing; sequencing was by immunoSEQ multiplex PCR. V, J and clone size derive from that table, while D and trimming were established from the DNA sequence. The sample yields 250,000 or so clones, around 90% seen once. Residents of approximately 25 US areas, aged 18 to 89 years, made up the participants. The germline V and J ends were trimmed by 5 bases and 2 bases, with 12 bases remaining between them. The germline V gene encodes CDR1 KGHSH and CDR2 LQKENI. This CDR3 contains 14 residues.

The receptor comes from a woman aged 45-60 years who had recovered from COVID-19. The rearrangement links TRBV18 to TRBJ2-5; D perhaps matches TRBD1 (6 bases). Input material: PBMCs or T cells enriched from blood (not recorded which). CDR3 protein: CASSSPGQQETQYF. The CDR3 nucleotides are TGTGCCAGCTCATCCCCAGGACAGCAAGAGACCCAGTACTTC.